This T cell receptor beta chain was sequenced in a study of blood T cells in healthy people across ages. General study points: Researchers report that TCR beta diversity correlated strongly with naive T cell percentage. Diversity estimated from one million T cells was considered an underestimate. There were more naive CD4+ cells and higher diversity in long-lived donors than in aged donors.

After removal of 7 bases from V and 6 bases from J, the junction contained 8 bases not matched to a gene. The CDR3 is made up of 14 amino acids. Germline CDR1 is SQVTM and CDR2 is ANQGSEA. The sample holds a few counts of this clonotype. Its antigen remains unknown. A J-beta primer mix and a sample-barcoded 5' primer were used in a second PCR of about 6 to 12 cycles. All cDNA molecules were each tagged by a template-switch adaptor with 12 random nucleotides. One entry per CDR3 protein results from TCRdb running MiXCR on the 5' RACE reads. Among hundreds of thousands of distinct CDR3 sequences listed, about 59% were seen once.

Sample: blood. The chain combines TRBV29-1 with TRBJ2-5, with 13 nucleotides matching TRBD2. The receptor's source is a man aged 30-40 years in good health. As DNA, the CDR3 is TGCAGCGCACTACTAGCGGGGGGGCCGCAGACCCAGTACTTC. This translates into CSALLAGGPQTQYF.